The 2 T cell receptor beta chains reported below all come from one sample, sequenced in a study of tumor-infiltrating lymphocytes in primary liver carcinoma. Blood RNA came from unsorted whole blood; germline DNA was also extracted. A constant-region primer primed TCR beta cDNA synthesis from 400 to 550 ng of total RNA. Employing slightly modified ARM-PCR, three nested multiplex PCR rounds were run, and these gave rise to the TCR beta libraries. Two initial PCR rounds of about 11 cycles each paired TRBV1-TRBV30 forward primers with a C-beta reverse primer. Via MiXCR, TCRdb re-called the multiplex PCR reads, giving one row per CDR3 protein. Counted here are hundreds of thousands of distinct CDR3 sequences, 65% occurring once; the ten biggest clones make up roughly 9%. Input material: peripheral blood. The receptors come from a man aged 35-49 years with primary liver carcinoma and hepatitis B virus infection.

A note on this clonotype: This may arise from a read error, as a much more abundant clone is one base away. The chain couples TRBV4-3 to TRBJ2-3, with D possibly matching TRBD1 (5 bases). Germline assignment: CDR1 LGHNA and CDR2 YSLEER. V gave up 0 bases and J gave up 4 bases, with 14 bases separating them. The CDR3 length is 16 residues. The CDR3 nucleotides read TGCGCCAGCAGCCAAGATAGGTCAGGGTGGGCAGATACGCAGTATTTT. It translates to CASSQDRSGWADTQYF.

The chain couples TRBV7-9 to TRBJ2-1; 9 bases line up with TRBD2. CDR1 and CDR2 (germline): SEHNR, FQNEAQ (reference sequence). The J segment lost 7 bases and the V segment lost 2 bases, leaving 6 bases of the junction unmatched. The CDR3 loop spans 15 amino acids. This chain's CDR3 is CASSLRLADGNEQFF. The CDR3 nucleotides are TGTGCCAGCAGCTTAAGACTAGCGGACGGAAATGAGCAGTTCTTC. Full variable domain (outside the CDR3, taken from reference TRBV7-9 and TRBJ2-1): DTGVSQNPRHKITKRGQNVTFRCDPISEHNRLYWYRQTLGQGPEFLTYFQNEAQLEKSRLLSDRFSAERPKGSFSTLEIQRTEQGDSAMYLCASSLRLADGNEQFFGPGTRLTVL.